Shown below are 27 T cell receptor beta chains from a single sample sequenced in a study of memory CD4+ T cells and cytomegalovirus serostatus. Method: immunoSEQ multiplex PCR; TCRdb's copy keeps in-frame clones and lacks some. The sample includes 25,000 to 35,000 clones, 75% to 85% of them seen just once. The sort gate was single viable CD3+CD4+CD8-CD45RO+ cells for memory CD4+ T cells. Sample: memory CD4+ T cells from blood. The source of these receptors is an adult in good health and CMV-seronegative.

V gene TRBV5-1 combines with J gene TRBJ2-6, with 8 positions matching TRBD2. J lost 4 bases, V lost 4 bases, and 13 bases had no gene match. The CDR3 length is 18 residues. Per the germline V gene, CDR1 is SGHRS and CDR2 is YFSETQ. The CDR3 nucleotides read TGCGCCAGCAGCAGGTCCCCCGGCGGGGGGATCGGGGCCAACGTCCTGACTTTC. Translating it yields CASSRSPGGGIGANVLTF.

J is TRBJ2-1 and V is TRBV5-1; 16 nucleotides match TRBD2. The CDR3 consists of 24 residues. With 4 bases clipped from V and 9 bases from J, the junction kept 31 bases outside the gene matches. Per the germline V gene, CDR1 is SGHRS and CDR2 is YFSETQ. The CDR3 DNA is TGCGCCAGCAGCCCCGGTGGGGCCCCGGGACTCAAAAAGGGACTAGCGGGGGGGATGGGTGAGCAGTTCTTC. Translation gives CASSPGGAPGLKKGLAGGMGEQFF.

This chain links TRBV18 with TRBJ1-5; the match to TRBD1 covers 11 bases. Trimming took 2 bases from V and 1 from J; bases not matched to a gene: 4. Germline assignment: CDR1 KGHSH and CDR2 LQKENI. This CDR3 has 17 amino acids. The CDR3 region is CASSPGTGGGSNQPQHF. DNA for the CDR3: TGTGCCAGCTCACCAGGGACAGGGGGTGGCAGCAATCAGCCCCAGCATTTT.

The chain employs TRBV19 and TRBJ2-5; 10 bases agree with TRBD2. V shed 10 bases, J shed 1 base, and the junction held 6 bases outside the gene matches. The length of the CDR3 is 14 residues. CDR1 is LNHDA and CDR2 is SQIVND in the germline V gene (reference sequence). CDR3 sequence (DNA): TGTGCCAACGGGACTAGCGACTGCCAAGAGACCCAGTACTTC. Protein: CANGTSDCQETQYF. Full variable domain (remainder filled in from reference TRBV19 and TRBJ2-5): DGGITQSPKYLFRKEGQNVTLSCEQNLNHDAMYWYRQDPGQGLRLIYYSQIVNDFQKGDIAEGYSVSREKKESFPLTVTSAQKNPTAFYLCANGTSDCQETQYFGPGTRLLVL.

The chain links TRBV18 to TRBJ2-5, with a tentative D call TRBD1 (6 bases). Germline V lookup: CDR1 KGHSH, CDR2 LQKENI. Trimming left V 5 bases short and J 3 bases short, with 10 bases between. The CDR3 consists of 13 residues. The CDR3 DNA follows: TGTGCCAGCTCAGATTACAGGGAAGAGACCCAGTACTTC. Protein sequence: CASSDYREETQYF.

The V call is TRBV4-2, the J call TRBJ2-3; no clear D gene. Per germline, CDR1 LGHNA and CDR2 YNFKEQ. The CDR3 runs to 15 residues. Between the trimmed V and J ends, which lost 1 base and 2 bases, there was a span of 10 bases. The CDR3 loop reads CASSQVASLTDTQYF. For the CDR3, the DNA is TGTGCCAGCAGCCAAGTGGCGTCGCTCACAGATACGCAGTATTTT.

The chain joins TRBV7-2 to TRBJ1-1, with D unclear. The germline gives CDR1 SGHTA, CDR2 FQGNSA. Trimming took off 3 bases at V and 8 bases at J, with 13 bases between the two ends. CDR3 length: 13 residues. CDR3 nucleotides: TGTGCCAGCAGCTTTTATAAACCTGGCGAAGCTTTCTTT. Translating gives CASSFYKPGEAFF. Based on the CDR3 plus reference TRBV7-2 and TRBJ1-1, the full variable domain is GAGVSQSPSNKVTEKGKDVELRCDPISGHTALYWYRQSLGQGLEFLIYFQGNSAPDKSGLPSDRFSAERTGGSVSTLTIQRTQQEDSAVYLCASSFYKPGEAFFGQGTRLTVV.

The chain is built from TRBV28 and TRBJ1-2, with a weak D call TRBD1 (5 bases). Trimming left V 7 bases short and J 5 bases short, with 23 bases between. Germline V CDR1 and CDR2: MDHEN, SYDVKM. This CDR3 is built from 16 residues. For the CDR3, the DNA is TGTGCCAGCATAGACAGCCAAATCTCGACGGGATATGGCTACACCTTC. Translation: CASIDSQISTGYGYTF.

This chain joins TRBV6-5 and TRBJ2-6; D is possibly TRBD1 (5 bases). CDR1 MNHEY and CDR2 SVGAGI come from the germline V gene. The V and J ends lost 0 bases and 10 bases respectively, with 13 bases between them. The length of the CDR3 is 15 residues. CDR3 protein: CASSYSSGSWNVLTF. In DNA form, the CDR3 reads TGTGCCAGCAGTTACTCGTCAGGGTCCTGGAACGTCCTGACTTTC.

The chain couples TRBV6-1 to TRBJ1-3; 9 bases are a match to TRBD1. CDR3 length equals 15 residues. Germline loops: CDR1 MNHNS, CDR2 SASEGT. Losses at the gene ends were 6 bases for V and 4 bases for J; bases not matched to a gene: 7. DNA of the CDR3: TGTGCCAGCAGACGCACAGGGGGCGCCGGAAACACCATATATTTT. This sequence encodes CASRRTGGAGNTIYF.

Only a few counts were recorded for this clone. V is TRBV27 and J is TRBJ1-5; 9 bases match TRBD1. Germline-derived CDR1 and CDR2 are MNHEY and SMNVEV (reference sequence). With 9 bases clipped from V and 7 bases from J, the junction kept 7 bases outside the gene matches. CDR3 length: 13 amino acids. Here the CDR3 DNA reads TGTGCCAGGAGGGACAGGGTTAACCAGCCCCAGCATTTT. Translating it yields CARRDRVNQPQHF.

V usage is TRBV7-6 and J usage is TRBJ2-1, with D unresolved. CDR3 size: 12 residues. Germline CDR1 and CDR2: SGHVS and FNYEAQ. With 1 base removed from V and 9 bases from J, the gap between germline ends came to 7 bases. The CDR3 region has the DNA TGTGCCAGCAGCTTAGGGGCTAGTGAGCAGTTCTTC. It specifies CASSLGASEQFF.

The chain links TRBV5-1 to TRBJ1-4; 7 bases are a match to TRBD1. J gave up 3 bases and V 4 bases, and 6 bases lay outside the gene matches. The germline gives CDR1 SGHRS, CDR2 YFSETQ. The CDR3 runs 15 residues. Here the CDR3 reads CASSASQGANEKLFF. CDR3 DNA: TGCGCCAGCAGCGCAAGCCAGGGGGCTAATGAAAAACTGTTTTTT.

The chain joins TRBV7-6 to TRBJ1-3; 8 bases map to TRBD1. Per the germline V gene, CDR1 is SGHVS and CDR2 is FNYEAQ. CDR3 length: 15 residues. V was pared by 4 bases and J by 3 bases, with 5 bases of the junction left unmatched. The CDR3 coding sequence is TGTGCCAGCAGCTCAGGGACAGGACGTGGAAACACCATATATTTT. Residues: CASSSGTGRGNTIYF.

V gene TRBV6-5 combines with J gene TRBJ1-5, with D unclear. The CDR3 consists of 13 residues. CDR1 MNHEY and CDR2 SVGAGI come from the germline V gene. The germline V and J ends were trimmed by 2 bases and 7 bases, with 9 bases remaining between them. CDR3 sequence reads: CASSYRVGQPQHF. In DNA, the CDR3 is TGTGCCAGCAGTTACCGGGTCGGCCAGCCCCAGCATTTT.

This CDR3 reads CASSPVSGPYGYTF. CDR3 DNA: TGTGCCAGCAGTCCCGTGAGTGGGCCCTATGGCTACACCTTC. This chain joins TRBV2 and TRBJ1-2; D not resolved. The V gene's germline CDR1 is SNHLY and CDR2 FYNNEI. The CDR3 is 14 residues long. Trimming shortened V by 5 bases and J by 4 bases, and 14 bases separated the two germline ends.

This clone was seen a single time. V and J are TRBV2 and TRBJ1-3; D is unclear. Per the germline V gene, CDR1 is SNHLY and CDR2 is FYNNEI. The V gene lost 7 bases and the J gene lost 0 bases, with 10 bases spanning the gap. CDR3 length: 14 residues. In DNA, the CDR3 is TGTGCCAGCATGGCAGGAGACTCTGGAAACACCATATATTTT. Protein: CASMAGDSGNTIYF.

This clone occurred a few times. This chain joins TRBV19 and TRBJ1-2; the D is unclear. The V gene's germline CDR1 is LNHDA and CDR2 SQIVND (reference sequence). The V and J ends lost 1 base and 2 bases respectively, with 11 bases between them. This CDR3 has 15 amino acids. The CDR3 coding sequence is TGTGCCAGTAGTATAGGTCACATCCGAAACTATGGCTACACCTTC. It is translated as CASSIGHIRNYGYTF. Complete variable domain (other parts from reference TRBV19 and TRBJ1-2): DGGITQSPKYLFRKEGQNVTLSCEQNLNHDAMYWYRQDPGQGLRLIYYSQIVNDFQKGDIAEGYSVSREKKESFPLTVTSAQKNPTAFYLCASSIGHIRNYGYTFGSGTRLTVV.

This rearrangement joins TRBV2 to TRBJ2-7; tentatively, D is TRBD1 (5 bases). The CDR3 sequence is 12 residues long. Germline V gene lookup returns CDR1 SNHLY and CDR2 FYNNEI. Trimming cost V 8 bases and J 4 bases, with 12 bases left between them. The CDR3 protein is CASGQGPYEQYF. The CDR3 DNA follows: TGTGCCAGCGGGCAGGGTCCGTACGAGCAGTACTTC. The full variable domain, in which reference TRBV2 and TRBJ2-7 provide the parts outside the CDR3, is EPEVTQTPSHQVTQMGQEVILRCVPISNHLYFYWYRQILGQKVEFLVSFYNNEISEKSEIFDDQFSVERPDGSNFTLKIRSTKLEDSAMYFCASGQGPYEQYFGPGTRLTVT.

This chain links TRBV5-6 with TRBJ2-7; no firm D call. Germline CDR1 and CDR2: SGHDT and YYEEEE. V lost 0 bases to trimming and J lost 3 bases, with 1 base between them. The CDR3 loop spans 11 amino acids. The chain's CDR3 is CASSLDYEQYF. The CDR3 nucleotides read TGTGCCAGCAGCTTGGACTACGAGCAGTACTTC.

The gene calls are TRBV6-5 and TRBJ1-5; tentatively, D is TRBD1 (5 bases). CDR3 length: 15 residues. Germline V gene data show CDR1 as MNHEY and CDR2 as SVGAGI. V was clipped by 5 bases and J by 2 bases, with 13 bases between them. CDR3 region: CASSLTGGGNQPQHF. The CDR3 DNA is TGTGCCAGCAGTCTCACCGGGGGGGGCAATCAGCCCCAGCATTTT.

The chain joins TRBV4-1 to TRBJ1-2; 10 bases align to TRBD1. J lost 7 bases, V lost 7 bases, and 18 bases had no gene match. There are 17 residues in the CDR3. Germline CDR1 MGHRA, CDR2 YSYEKL. CDR3 DNA: TGCGCCAGCAACCCGAGGGGGGGCCCTCGGGACAGGGGTGGCTACACCTTC. Its protein product is CASNPRGGPRDRGGYTF.

This sequence joins TRBV4-2 and TRBJ1-5; no clear D. The germline V gene encodes CDR1 LGHNA and CDR2 YNFKEQ. V dropped 0 bases and J dropped 9 bases, with 15 bases sitting between them. There are 15 residues in the CDR3. The CDR3 loop is CASSQDFTGMGPQHF. The CDR3 DNA follows: TGTGCCAGCAGCCAAGATTTTACGGGGATGGGGCCCCAGCATTTT.

This CDR3 reads CASSPSGGAGTQYF. The CDR3 DNA reads as TGTGCCAGCAGCCCCAGCGGGGGGGCCGGGACGCAGTATTTT. V and J are TRBV14 and TRBJ2-3; 10 bases agree with TRBD2. The ends lost 4 bases at V and 9 bases at J; junction bases unmatched: 7. CDR1 is SGHDN, CDR2 FVKESK, per germline. The CDR3 totals 14 residues.

In its sample, this clone is medium-sized. The V gene is TRBV28, the J gene TRBJ1-1, with D maybe TRBD1 (5 bases). There are 13 residues in the CDR3. Germline V gene data show CDR1 as MDHEN and CDR2 as SYDVKM. The ends were cut back, 7 bases at V and 9 bases at J, with 18 bases in the middle. CDR3 DNA sequence: TGTGCCAGCAATAGAATGGGGCAGGACCAAGCTTTCTTT. It encodes CASNRMGQDQAFF. Looking up the rest from reference TRBV28 and TRBJ1-1 gives the full variable domain: DVKVTQSSRYLVKRTGEKVFLECVQDMDHENMFWYRQDPGLGLRLIYFSYDVKMKEKGDIPEGYSVSREKKERFSLILESASTNQTSMYLCASNRMGQDQAFFGQGTRLTVV.

The rearrangement links TRBV27 to TRBJ1-2, with a tentative D call TRBD1 (6 bases). CDR3 size: 16 residues. The germline gives CDR1 MNHEY, CDR2 SMNVEV (reference sequence). The V end lost 3 bases, the J end lost 4 bases, and 18 bases lay between the germline ends. CDR3 DNA sequence: TGTGCCAGCAGTTTTAATGGACAGACTAACCTCTATGGCTACACCTTC. Its protein product is CASSFNGQTNLYGYTF.

The chain links TRBV7-2 to TRBJ2-1; 8 nucleotides match TRBD2. This CDR3 contains 13 residues. The trim removed 7 bases at V and 8 bases at J, leaving 7 bases unmatched. The germline V gene has CDR1 SGHTA and CDR2 FQGNSA. CDR3 in DNA: TGTGCCAGCATGGCTAGCGGGTTCTATGAGCAGTTCTTC. Its translation: CASMASGFYEQFF.